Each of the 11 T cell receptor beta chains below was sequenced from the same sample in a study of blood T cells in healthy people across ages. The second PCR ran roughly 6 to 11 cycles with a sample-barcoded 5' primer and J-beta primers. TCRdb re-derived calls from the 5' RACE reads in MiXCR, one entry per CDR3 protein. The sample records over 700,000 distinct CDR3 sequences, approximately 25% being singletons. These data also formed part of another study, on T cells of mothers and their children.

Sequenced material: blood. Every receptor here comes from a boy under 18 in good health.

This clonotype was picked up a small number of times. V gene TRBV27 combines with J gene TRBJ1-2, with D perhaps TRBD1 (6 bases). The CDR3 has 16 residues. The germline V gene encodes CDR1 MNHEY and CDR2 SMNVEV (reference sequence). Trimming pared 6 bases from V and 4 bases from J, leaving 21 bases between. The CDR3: CASSSGQIANLYGYTF. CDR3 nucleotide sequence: TGTGCCAGCAGCTCCGGACAGATCGCCAATCTCTATGGCTACACCTTC.

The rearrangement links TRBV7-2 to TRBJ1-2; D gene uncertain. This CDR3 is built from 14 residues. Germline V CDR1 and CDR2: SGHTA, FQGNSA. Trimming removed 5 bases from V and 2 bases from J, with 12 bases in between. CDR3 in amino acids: CASSPVGSNYGYTF. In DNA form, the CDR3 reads TGTGCCAGCAGCCCCGTCGGGTCCAACTATGGCTACACCTTC.

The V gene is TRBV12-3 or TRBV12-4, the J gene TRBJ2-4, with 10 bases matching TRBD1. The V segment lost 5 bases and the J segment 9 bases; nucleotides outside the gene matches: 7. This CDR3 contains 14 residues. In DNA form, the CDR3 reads TGTGCCAGCAGTCCCGGGACAGGGGTTGGCATTCAGTACTTC. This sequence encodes CASSPGTGVGIQYF.

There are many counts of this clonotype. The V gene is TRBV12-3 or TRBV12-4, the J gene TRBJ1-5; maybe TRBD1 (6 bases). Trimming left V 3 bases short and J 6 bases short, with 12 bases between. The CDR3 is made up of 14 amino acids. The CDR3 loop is CASSLAGAGQPQHF. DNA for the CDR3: TGTGCCAGCAGTTTGGCAGGGGCAGGTCAGCCCCAGCATTTT.

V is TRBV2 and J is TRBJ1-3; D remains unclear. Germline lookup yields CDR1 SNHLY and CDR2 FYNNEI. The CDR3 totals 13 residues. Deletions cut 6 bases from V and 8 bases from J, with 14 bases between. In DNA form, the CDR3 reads TGTGCCAGCAGACCTCAGGAACGGGACACCATATATTTT. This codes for CASRPQERDTIYF.

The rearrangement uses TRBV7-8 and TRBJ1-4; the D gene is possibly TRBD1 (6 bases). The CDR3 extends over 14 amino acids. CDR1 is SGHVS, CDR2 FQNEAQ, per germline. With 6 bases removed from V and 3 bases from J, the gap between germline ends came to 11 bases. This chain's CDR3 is CASRPGVANEKLFF. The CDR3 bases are TGTGCCAGCAGACCAGGGGTAGCTAATGAAAAACTGTTTTTT.

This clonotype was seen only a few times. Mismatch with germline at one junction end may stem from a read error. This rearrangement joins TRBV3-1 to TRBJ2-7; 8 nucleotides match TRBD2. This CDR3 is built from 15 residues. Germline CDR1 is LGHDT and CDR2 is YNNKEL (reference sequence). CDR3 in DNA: TGTGCCAACAGCCGAGCGGGACTAGGAGCCTACGAGCAGTACTTC. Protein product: CANSRAGLGAYEQYF.

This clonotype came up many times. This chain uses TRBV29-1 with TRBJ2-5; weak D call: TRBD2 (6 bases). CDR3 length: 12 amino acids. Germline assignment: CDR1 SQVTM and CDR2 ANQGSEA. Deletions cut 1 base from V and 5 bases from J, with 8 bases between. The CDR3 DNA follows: TGCAGCGTTGAAGGGGAGGAGGAGACCCAGTACTTC. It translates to CSVEGEEETQYF.

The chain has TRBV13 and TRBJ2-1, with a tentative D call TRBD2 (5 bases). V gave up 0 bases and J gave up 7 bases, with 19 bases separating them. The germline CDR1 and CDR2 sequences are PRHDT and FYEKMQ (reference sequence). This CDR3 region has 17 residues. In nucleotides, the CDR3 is TGTGCCAGCAGCTTAGGTGGACCACGAACTAGGGAAAATGAGCAGTTCTTC. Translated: CASSLGGPRTRENEQFF.

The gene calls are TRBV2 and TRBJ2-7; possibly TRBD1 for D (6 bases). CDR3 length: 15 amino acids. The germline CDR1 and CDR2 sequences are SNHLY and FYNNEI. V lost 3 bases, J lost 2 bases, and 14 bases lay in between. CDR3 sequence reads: CASSEIQGFAYEQYF. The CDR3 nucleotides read TGTGCCAGCAGTGAGATTCAGGGGTTCGCCTACGAGCAGTACTTC. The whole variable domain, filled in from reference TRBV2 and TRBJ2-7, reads EPEVTQTPSHQVTQMGQEVILRCVPISNHLYFYWYRQILGQKVEFLVSFYNNEISEKSEIFDDQFSVERPDGSNFTLKIRSTKLEDSAMYFCASSEIQGFAYEQYFGPGTRLTVT.

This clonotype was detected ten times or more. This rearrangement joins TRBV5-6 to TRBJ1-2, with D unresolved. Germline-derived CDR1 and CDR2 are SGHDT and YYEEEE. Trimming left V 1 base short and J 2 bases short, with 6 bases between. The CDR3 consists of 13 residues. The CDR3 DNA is TGTGCCAGCAGCTTGTTAGAAAACTATGGCTACACCTTC. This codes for CASSLLENYGYTF.